The rows below give T cell receptor beta chains drawn from one sample of a study of CD8 T cells in Susac syndrome. MiXCR was run by TCRdb on the immunoSEQ multiplex PCR reads, yielding one entry per CDR3 protein. The sample includes fewer than 150,000 distinct CDR3 sequences, 90% to 95% of them seen just once. Sequencing was performed on CD8+ T cells from PBMCs. Source of these receptors: a human donor in good health. Each CDR3 is given without its conserved first and last residue. Clone size is shown for a subset of rows, as once, few, many or a class of expanded clone.

V gene: TRBV28
clone size: NA
J gene: TRBJ1-1
CDR3 length: 10
CDR3 protein: ASRSGILEAF

V gene: TRBV30
clone size: NA
J gene: TRBJ1-1
CDR3 length: 12
CDR3 protein: AWSPPGVNTEAF

V gene: TRBV7-8
clone size: NA
J gene: TRBJ2-7
CDR3 length: 12
CDR3 protein: ASSFGLAGGEQY

V gene: TRBV29-1
clone size: NA
J gene: TRBJ1-4
CDR3 length: 11
CDR3 protein: SVDPLIPKQLF

V gene: TRBV12-3/TRBV12-4
clone size: NA
J gene: TRBJ2-7
CDR3 length: 11
CDR3 protein: ASSPSLNYEQY

V gene: TRBV27
clone size: NA
J gene: TRBJ1-2
CDR3 length: 12
CDR3 protein: ASSLGPGAPGYT

V gene: TRBV27
clone size: NA
J gene: TRBJ2-3
CDR3 length: 13
CDR3 protein: ASSILAGAIDTQY

V gene: TRBV6-5
clone size: NA
J gene: TRBJ1-2
CDR3 length: 13
CDR3 protein: ASSYVGGANYGYT

V gene: TRBV29-1
clone size: once
J gene: TRBJ1-1
CDR3 length: 8
CDR3 protein: SVAGGEAF

V gene: TRBV20-1
clone size: NA
J gene: TRBJ2-3
CDR3 length: 11
CDR3 protein: SADTVATDTQY

V gene: TRBV9
clone size: NA
J gene: TRBJ2-2
CDR3 length: 14
CDR3 protein: ASSVAGGANTGELF

V gene: TRBV30
clone size: NA
J gene: TRBJ2-7
CDR3 length: 12
CDR3 protein: AWMGGRARNEQY

V gene: TRBV19
clone size: NA
J gene: TRBJ2-7
CDR3 length: 9
CDR3 protein: ASSIGREQY

V gene: TRBV20-1
clone size: NA
J gene: TRBJ1-4
CDR3 length: 10
CDR3 protein: RLGEGREKLF

V gene: TRBV29-1
clone size: NA
J gene: TRBJ2-3
CDR3 length: 8
CDR3 protein: SVNTDTQY

V gene: TRBV20-1
clone size: NA
J gene: TRBJ2-3
CDR3 length: 17
CDR3 protein: SAQQGAQHRRDLTDTQY

V gene: TRBV4-1
clone size: NA
J gene: TRBJ2-5
CDR3 length: 12
CDR3 protein: ASSPKAGGGTQY

V gene: TRBV9
clone size: NA
J gene: TRBJ1-1
CDR3 length: 10
CDR3 protein: ASSPRDGEAF

V gene: TRBV7-9
clone size: NA
J gene: TRBJ2-7
CDR3 length: 13
CDR3 protein: ASSLGGGPSVEQY

V gene: TRBV28
clone size: NA
J gene: TRBJ2-7
CDR3 length: 11
CDR3 protein: ASSRTGGGEQY

V gene: TRBV28
clone size: NA
J gene: TRBJ2-7
CDR3 length: 13
CDR3 protein: ASSFPRTGYYEQY

V gene: TRBV29-1
clone size: NA
J gene: TRBJ2-1
CDR3 length: 10
CDR3 protein: SVARERDEQF

V gene: TRBV29-1
clone size: once
J gene: TRBJ2-6
CDR3 length: 15
CDR3 protein: SVEERDTYSGANVLT

V gene: TRBV27
clone size: NA
J gene: TRBJ2-7
CDR3 length: 12
CDR3 protein: ASSITTGVWEQY

V gene: TRBV29-1
clone size: NA
J gene: TRBJ1-5
CDR3 length: 10
CDR3 protein: SVAGPAQPQH

V gene: TRBV7-9
clone size: NA
J gene: TRBJ2-5
CDR3 length: 12
CDR3 protein: ASSSTGGQETQY

V gene: TRBV20-1
clone size: NA
J gene: TRBJ2-5
CDR3 length: 11
CDR3 protein: SVPILAGETQY

V gene: TRBV20-1
clone size: NA
J gene: TRBJ2-7
CDR3 length: 18
CDR3 protein: SARDGVGWLAGPSSYEQY

V gene: TRBV20-1
clone size: once
J gene: TRBJ2-1
CDR3 length: 10
CDR3 protein: SARGPLGEQF

V gene: TRBV15
clone size: NA
J gene: TRBJ2-5
CDR3 length: 11
CDR3 protein: ATGGTPQETQY

V gene: TRBV27
clone size: NA
J gene: TRBJ2-5
CDR3 length: 14
CDR3 protein: ASSDTRKYVQETQY

V gene: TRBV18
clone size: NA
J gene: TRBJ2-7
CDR3 length: 13
CDR3 protein: ASSPASGSSYEQY

V gene: TRBV15
clone size: NA
J gene: TRBJ2-1
CDR3 length: 16
CDR3 protein: ATSRYPVSLAGYNEQF

V gene: TRBV27
clone size: NA
J gene: TRBJ2-7
CDR3 length: 13
CDR3 protein: ASSLGLGASYEQY

V gene: TRBV2
clone size: NA
J gene: TRBJ2-3
CDR3 length: 13
CDR3 protein: ASFPGISGTDTQY

V gene: TRBV19
clone size: NA
J gene: TRBJ1-1
CDR3 length: 12
CDR3 protein: ASKGVAGVTEAF

V gene: TRBV4-3
clone size: NA
J gene: TRBJ2-1
CDR3 length: 11
CDR3 protein: AGSQGLVHEQF

V gene: TRBV27
clone size: NA
J gene: TRBJ2-7
CDR3 length: 12
CDR3 protein: ASGQGLLPYEQY

V gene: TRBV11-3
clone size: NA
J gene: TRBJ2-3
CDR3 length: 12
CDR3 protein: ASSSLAEADTQY

V gene: TRBV7-9
clone size: NA
J gene: TRBJ2-7
CDR3 length: 11
CDR3 protein: ASSQGLLDEQY

V gene: TRBV6-9
clone size: NA
J gene: TRBJ2-1
CDR3 length: 7
CDR3 protein: ARRNEQF

V gene: TRBV7-9
clone size: NA
J gene: TRBJ2-7
CDR3 length: 13
CDR3 protein: ASSLGYGRDDEQY

V gene: TRBV6-2/TRBV6-3
clone size: NA
J gene: TRBJ2-6
CDR3 length: 14
CDR3 protein: ASSYLILSGANVLT

V gene: TRBV30
clone size: NA
J gene: TRBJ1-1
CDR3 length: 11
CDR3 protein: AWSSGGGTEAF

V gene: TRBV5-6
clone size: NA
J gene: TRBJ2-3
CDR3 length: 11
CDR3 protein: ASSEGSTDTQY